A selection of T cell receptor beta chains follows, all from one sample in a study of T cells after somatic rescue of genetic block. The method was immunoSEQ multiplex PCR; TCRdb's version includes in-frame clones alone and lacks a portion of them. Of about 72,000 clones in the sample, more than 75% were seen once. Material for sequencing was peripheral blood mononuclear cells (PBMCs). These receptors were collected from a man aged 30 to 39. The CDR3 runs from the conserved cysteine through the conserved F or W. Each record gives: clone size, V gene, D gene, J gene, CDR3 DNA, CDR3 protein. D genes are given only for firm matches. Clone size is given for some rows only: seen once, a few or many times, or a class if the clone is expanded.

clone_size: NA
v_call: TRBV6-1
d_call: NA
j_call: TRBJ1-4
cdr3_nt: TGTGCCAGCACCTTGAACAGGAACGAGAAACTGTTTTTT
cdr3_aa: CASTLNRNEKLFF

clone_size: NA
v_call: TRBV4-1
d_call: TRBD1
j_call: TRBJ1-4
cdr3_nt: TGCGCCAGCAGCCAACAACAGGGGGCGGGTGAAAAACTGTTTTTT
cdr3_aa: CASSQQQGAGEKLFF

clone_size: NA
v_call: TRBV6-5
d_call: NA
j_call: TRBJ2-5
cdr3_nt: TGTGCCAGCAGTTACGGAGGGCCGGAGACCCAGTACTTC
cdr3_aa: CASSYGGPETQYF

clone_size: NA
v_call: TRBV2
d_call: NA
j_call: TRBJ2-7
cdr3_nt: TGTGCCAGCAGTGACGGGGATCGGGCCGAGCAGTACTTC
cdr3_aa: CASSDGDRAEQYF

clone_size: NA
v_call: TRBV7-9
d_call: NA
j_call: TRBJ2-3
cdr3_nt: TGTGCCAGCAGCCACAACTACAGGGAGGAAGGACGGGGAACAGATACGCAGTATTTT
cdr3_aa: CASSHNYREEGRGTDTQYF

clone_size: NA
v_call: TRBV2
d_call: NA
j_call: TRBJ1-1
cdr3_nt: TGTGCCAGCAGTGCGGGCAGGGAGCTAGGCACTGAAGCTTTCTTT
cdr3_aa: CASSAGRELGTEAFF

clone_size: NA
v_call: TRBV9
d_call: TRBD2
j_call: TRBJ2-1
cdr3_nt: TGTGCCAGCAGCGTAGACTCCCTAGCGGGGGGCTATGATGAGCAGTTCTTC
cdr3_aa: CASSVDSLAGGYDEQFF

clone_size: NA
v_call: TRBV9
d_call: TRBD1
j_call: TRBJ1-3
cdr3_nt: TGTGCCAGCAGCGTATACCACAGGGGACCTGGAAACACCATATATTTT
cdr3_aa: CASSVYHRGPGNTIYF

clone_size: NA
v_call: TRBV6-6
d_call: NA
j_call: TRBJ2-5
cdr3_nt: TGTGCCAGCAGCCCCCGGGGGGCCCAGAAGACCCAGTACTTC
cdr3_aa: CASSPRGAQKTQYF

clone_size: NA
v_call: TRBV7-2
d_call: NA
j_call: TRBJ2-2
cdr3_nt: TGTGCCAGCAGCGAACGGAACAGGAACACCGGGGAGCTGTTTTTT
cdr3_aa: CASSERNRNTGELFF

clone_size: NA
v_call: TRBV12-5
d_call: TRBD2
j_call: TRBJ2-1
cdr3_nt: TGTGCTAGTGGTTTGGTATTGACTAGCGACCCTGATGAGCAGTTCTTC
cdr3_aa: CASGLVLTSDPDEQFF

clone_size: NA
v_call: TRBV27
d_call: NA
j_call: TRBJ2-5
cdr3_nt: TGTGCCAGCAGCTCTACTAGGTGGGAGACCCAGTACTTC
cdr3_aa: CASSSTRWETQYF

clone_size: NA
v_call: TRBV5-1
d_call: NA
j_call: TRBJ1-2
cdr3_nt: TGCGCCAGCAGCTACCTAGGGGACTTCTCAGATGGCTACACCTTC
cdr3_aa: CASSYLGDFSDGYTF

clone_size: NA
v_call: TRBV6-1
d_call: TRBD1
j_call: TRBJ2-7
cdr3_nt: TGTGCCAGCAGACCGGGACAGGGGACCTACGAGCAGTACTTC
cdr3_aa: CASRPGQGTYEQYF

clone_size: NA
v_call: TRBV5-1
d_call: TRBD1
j_call: TRBJ1-3
cdr3_nt: TGCGCCAGCAGCTTGTTAGGACAGGGTACTGGAAACACCATATATTTT
cdr3_aa: CASSLLGQGTGNTIYF

clone_size: NA
v_call: TRBV6-1
d_call: NA
j_call: TRBJ2-7
cdr3_nt: TGTGCCAGCAGTGAAGAGACACTCTCCTACGAGCAGTACTTC
cdr3_aa: CASSEETLSYEQYF

clone_size: NA
v_call: TRBV25-1
d_call: NA
j_call: TRBJ2-1
cdr3_nt: TGTGCCAGCAGTGAAGGTTCGGGCTCCTACAATGAGCAGTTCTTC
cdr3_aa: CASSEGSGSYNEQFF

clone_size: NA
v_call: TRBV7-9
d_call: NA
j_call: TRBJ1-4
cdr3_nt: TGTGCCAGCAGCCAGGCAGGGAGGGAGAATGTGTTTTTT
cdr3_aa: CASSQAGRENVFF

clone_size: few
v_call: TRBV6-1
d_call: TRBD2
j_call: TRBJ2-4
cdr3_nt: TGTGCCACCGGCGGCGGGGGGGCCGACATTCAGTACTTC
cdr3_aa: CATGGGGADIQYF

clone_size: NA
v_call: TRBV27
d_call: TRBD2
j_call: TRBJ2-7
cdr3_nt: TGTGCCAGCAGTTCCATGGGCGGGAGGCCCTCCTACGAGCAGTACTTC
cdr3_aa: CASSSMGGRPSYEQYF

clone_size: NA
v_call: TRBV28
d_call: TRBD2
j_call: TRBJ2-1
cdr3_nt: TGTGCCAGCAGTTTATGGTCTAGCGGGAGGCGAAATGAGCAGTTCTTC
cdr3_aa: CASSLWSSGRRNEQFF

clone_size: NA
v_call: TRBV9
d_call: NA
j_call: TRBJ2-1
cdr3_nt: TGTGCCAGCAGCGTAGCAGAGGGTCGTTTTTACAATGAGCAGTTCTTC
cdr3_aa: CASSVAEGRFYNEQFF

clone_size: NA
v_call: TRBV29-1
d_call: TRBD2
j_call: TRBJ2-1
cdr3_nt: TGCAGCGGTACTAGCGGGAGGGTGAGTACTCATGAGCAGTTCTTC
cdr3_aa: CSGTSGRVSTHEQFF

clone_size: once
v_call: TRBV5-1
d_call: NA
j_call: TRBJ2-7
cdr3_nt: TGCGCCAGCAGCTTGGTACTTGACCACGAGCAGTACTTC
cdr3_aa: CASSLVLDHEQYF

clone_size: NA
v_call: TRBV29-1
d_call: NA
j_call: TRBJ2-7
cdr3_nt: TGCAGCGTTGGGGGGACTTACGGCACCTACGAGCAGTACTTC
cdr3_aa: CSVGGTYGTYEQYF

clone_size: NA
v_call: TRBV28
d_call: TRBD2
j_call: TRBJ2-3
cdr3_nt: TGTGCCAGCAGTTGGTTTAGCGGGAGGGCCAAAGATACGCAGTATTTT
cdr3_aa: CASSWFSGRAKDTQYF

clone_size: NA
v_call: TRBV19
d_call: TRBD1
j_call: TRBJ2-7
cdr3_nt: TGTGCCAGTAGGCCCGGGGACAGGGGGTTTTACGAGCAGTACTTC
cdr3_aa: CASRPGDRGFYEQYF

clone_size: NA
v_call: TRBV5-1
d_call: TRBD2
j_call: TRBJ2-3
cdr3_nt: TGCGCCAGCAGCTGGAGCGGGGGGTTCACAGATACGCAGTATTTT
cdr3_aa: CASSWSGGFTDTQYF

clone_size: few
v_call: TRBV6-4
d_call: NA
j_call: TRBJ2-3
cdr3_nt: TGTGCCAGCAGACCCTCCGGAGAGACAGATACGCAGTATTTT
cdr3_aa: CASRPSGETDTQYF

clone_size: NA
v_call: TRBV7-3
d_call: NA
j_call: TRBJ2-7
cdr3_nt: TGTGCCAGCAGCCCTATTAATTGGGGGCAGGGGAGATCCTACGAGCAGTACTTC
cdr3_aa: CASSPINWGQGRSYEQYF

clone_size: NA
v_call: TRBV5-5
d_call: TRBD2
j_call: TRBJ2-2
cdr3_nt: TGTGCCAGCAGCTTGGCGGGAGGGCTGTTTTCCGGGGAGCTGTTTTTT
cdr3_aa: CASSLAGGLFSGELFF

clone_size: NA
v_call: TRBV18
d_call: NA
j_call: TRBJ1-5
cdr3_nt: TGTGCCAGCTCACCAACGGACAGTAATCAGCCCCAGCATTTT
cdr3_aa: CASSPTDSNQPQHF

clone_size: NA
v_call: TRBV5-6
d_call: NA
j_call: TRBJ1-5
cdr3_nt: TGTGCCAGCAGCTGGGGGGGCAATCAGCCCCAGCATTTT
cdr3_aa: CASSWGGNQPQHF

clone_size: NA
v_call: TRBV7-2
d_call: TRBD2
j_call: TRBJ2-2
cdr3_nt: TGTGCCAGCAGCTTATATCCTAGCGGGATCACCGGGGAGCTGTTTTTT
cdr3_aa: CASSLYPSGITGELFF

clone_size: NA
v_call: TRBV5-1
d_call: NA
j_call: TRBJ2-7
cdr3_nt: TGCGCCAGCAGCTATGGGGTGTTCGAGCAGTACTTC
cdr3_aa: CASSYGVFEQYF

clone_size: once
v_call: TRBV9
d_call: TRBD1
j_call: TRBJ1-2
cdr3_nt: TGTGCCAGCAGCGGACAGGGGGCTTACTATGGCTACACCTTC
cdr3_aa: CASSGQGAYYGYTF

clone_size: NA
v_call: TRBV4-2
d_call: NA
j_call: TRBJ1-4
cdr3_nt: TGTGCCAGCAGCCAAGGGGGGACAAATAATGAAAAACTGTTTTTT
cdr3_aa: CASSQGGTNNEKLFF

clone_size: once
v_call: TRBV6-5
d_call: NA
j_call: TRBJ2-1
cdr3_nt: TGTGCCAGCAGCCGCTACAATGAGCAGTTCTTC
cdr3_aa: CASSRYNEQFF

clone_size: NA
v_call: TRBV6-5
d_call: NA
j_call: TRBJ2-5
cdr3_nt: TGTGCCAGCAGTCTCAGGGGCGAGACCCAGTACTTC
cdr3_aa: CASSLRGETQYF

clone_size: NA
v_call: TRBV7-2
d_call: NA
j_call: TRBJ2-6
cdr3_nt: TGTGCCAGCAGCCCAGGGTCTGGGGCCAACGTCCTGACTTTC
cdr3_aa: CASSPGSGANVLTF

clone_size: NA
v_call: TRBV7-2
d_call: NA
j_call: TRBJ1-2
cdr3_nt: TGTGCCAGCAGCTTAGACCTCAGTCAGGGCTATGGCTACACCTTC
cdr3_aa: CASSLDLSQGYGYTF

clone_size: NA
v_call: TRBV4-2
d_call: NA
j_call: TRBJ1-4
cdr3_nt: TGTGCCAGCAGCCAAGAGGGGCCCTCAGCGGCTTATGAAAAACTGTTTTTT
cdr3_aa: CASSQEGPSAAYEKLFF

clone_size: NA
v_call: TRBV7-8
d_call: NA
j_call: TRBJ2-1
cdr3_nt: TGTGCCAGCAGCCCACAGGGTTACAATGAGCAGTTCTTC
cdr3_aa: CASSPQGYNEQFF

clone_size: NA
v_call: TRBV5-4
d_call: TRBD1
j_call: TRBJ2-7
cdr3_nt: TGTGCCAGCAGCTACGGACAGGGCTACGAGCAGTACTTC
cdr3_aa: CASSYGQGYEQYF

clone_size: NA
v_call: TRBV11-2
d_call: TRBD1
j_call: TRBJ1-3
cdr3_nt: TGTGCCAGCAGCTTGAGGACAGGGCTGAGAAACACCATATATTTT
cdr3_aa: CASSLRTGLRNTIYF

clone_size: many
v_call: TRBV19
d_call: NA
j_call: TRBJ1-1
cdr3_nt: TGTGCCTGTGAACAGGGGAACACTGAAGCTTTCTTT
cdr3_aa: CACEQGNTEAFF

clone_size: NA
v_call: TRBV6-5
d_call: TRBD1
j_call: TRBJ1-2
cdr3_nt: TGTGCCAGCAGTATGGGACAGGGGATCCGTGGCTACACCTTC
cdr3_aa: CASSMGQGIRGYTF

clone_size: NA
v_call: TRBV6-5
d_call: NA
j_call: TRBJ1-2
cdr3_nt: TGTGCCAGCAGAGACCTAGGGGGAGCTAACTATGGCTACACCTTC
cdr3_aa: CASRDLGGANYGYTF

clone_size: NA
v_call: TRBV5-1
d_call: NA
j_call: TRBJ2-7
cdr3_nt: TGCGCCAGCAACGCCCGCGGAGGGTCCTACGAGCAGTACTTC
cdr3_aa: CASNARGGSYEQYF

clone_size: NA
v_call: TRBV2
d_call: NA
j_call: TRBJ2-1
cdr3_nt: TGTGCCAGCAGTGAAGCCAGGGTGGTCGACAATGAGCAGTTCTTC
cdr3_aa: CASSEARVVDNEQFF

clone_size: NA
v_call: TRBV6-5
d_call: TRBD1
j_call: TRBJ1-2
cdr3_nt: TGTGCCAGCAACCCCTGGGACAGGGCATATGGCTACACCTTC
cdr3_aa: CASNPWDRAYGYTF

clone_size: once
v_call: TRBV11-2
d_call: NA
j_call: TRBJ1-2
cdr3_nt: TGTGCCAGCAGCGCCGTCAGGGTGATTGGCTACACCTTC
cdr3_aa: CASSAVRVIGYTF

clone_size: once
v_call: TRBV12-5
d_call: NA
j_call: TRBJ2-2
cdr3_nt: TGTGCTAGTGGTTTGGTAGCCACTAGTATCACCGGGGAGCTGTTTTTT
cdr3_aa: CASGLVATSITGELFF

clone_size: NA
v_call: TRBV4-1
d_call: NA
j_call: TRBJ2-3
cdr3_nt: TGCGCCAGCAGCCATTACGGGACACGGTCTAGCACAGATACGCAGTATTTT
cdr3_aa: CASSHYGTRSSTDTQYF